This T cell receptor beta chain originates from a study of spatial heterogeneity in lung cancer (dated by TCRdb to between 2018 and 2021). Context from the whole study: Beta-chain transcripts were consistently detected in greater numbers than alpha-chain transcripts, which likely reflected higher beta-chain transcript abundance. In the raw uncorrected reads, each unique combination of TCR and UMI appeared more than ten times on average. The study quantitatively compared TCR alpha and beta repertoires across multiple tumor regions, matched nontumor lung and blood in non-small cell lung cancer. TCR repertoire features were related to nonsynonymous mutation counts determined by whole-exome sequencing of tumor tissue. Both alpha and beta chains were TCR-sequenced in hundreds of tumor regions, 64 matched nontumor lung samples and approximately 50 PBMC samples obtained at surgery.

The junction shows trimming of 7 bases on V and 4 bases on J, and the gene matches do not reach 8 bases of it. Including the terminal cysteine and phenylalanine, the CDR3 comprises 15 residues. The DNA shown is the 45-base CDR3, in frame from base 1. The germline V gene yields SQVTM for CDR1 and ANQGSEA for CDR2. This clonotype was found many times. Its antigen remains undetermined. Base qualities are not at hand, and no much larger clone is one base apart. Library generation was performed with 5' RACE. Sequencing used a NextSeq 500. In the TCR library protocol, a unique molecular identifier was attached to each TCR cDNA molecule so that PCR and sequencing errors could be corrected. As for the original processing: Decombinator tools were used for TCR identification, UMI-based error correction and CDR3 extraction. TCRs above a frequency of 2 per 1,000, corresponding to the top 1% of the tumor frequency distribution, were defined as expanded. Each repertoire was subsampled 100 times to 5,000 TCRs, after which Renyi diversity was computed with the R vegan package. CDR3 similarity networks were constructed using string-kernel similarity of amino acid triplets, with links drawn between CDR3s whose pairwise similarity was above 0.82. TCRdb reanalyzed the raw reads on its own, using fastp at Q25 for trimming and MiXCR for clone calling, and kept in-frame beta chains. Rows merge per CDR3 protein into single entries with the most common DNA and genes. The V and J calls, along with clone size, are taken from TCRdb and not from the paper's own processing. The sample profile shows around 4,000 distinct CDR3 sequences; over 20% of them were found once. The ten largest account for roughly 24% of the sample.

The investigation overall reported the following: Additional single-cell paired TCR alpha and beta sequencing was considered necessary to confirm, at a functional level, the hypothesis that regional TCRs recognize regional mutations.

The sample's time point label is to be understood as: sample taken at primary tumor resection. TCR sequencing used whole RNA extracted from tumor and nontumor lung tissue, or from cryopreserved PBMC samples, without cell sorting. Samples were obtained from approximately 72 patients with early-stage, untreated non-small cell lung cancer from the lung TRACERx cohort. A patient was chosen for TCR sequencing only when enough RNA was available from at least two tumor regions. A lung pathologist reviewed the tumor and adjacent nontumor lung specimens before the specimens were selected. This receptor was identified in a female donor with early-stage non-small cell lung cancer. The chain was built from TRBV29-1 and TRBJ2-1; TRBD2 matches 12 bases in the middle. Material: normal lung tissue next to the tumor, obtained at surgery. The CDR3 reads as follows: CSANLAGGSYNEQFF. The DNA reads TGCAGCGCCAACCTAGCGGGAGGGTCGTACAATGAGCAGTTCTTC.